These 13 T cell receptor beta chains originate from one sample sequenced in a study of T cells in Graves' hyperthyroidism and ophthalmopathy. The CDR3 regions of TCR beta were amplified from RNA transcripts. TCR CDR3 regions were first amplified by RT-PCR with HTBI primers. TCRdb called the multiplex PCR reads again in MiXCR, with one record for every CDR3 protein. The sample yields around 600,000 distinct CDR3 sequences, 14% seen once. The sequencing input was blood. Receptors originate from a woman aged 45-65 years with Graves' ophthalmopathy.

The genes are TRBV12-3 or TRBV12-4 and TRBJ2-4; D gene uncertain. The CDR3 totals 12 residues. V lost 2 bases and J 15 bases, leaving 14 bases between the germline ends. CDR3 sequence reads: CASSLSPVHLYF. CDR3 nucleotides: TGTGCCAGCAGTTTATCCCCCGTCCATCTGTACTTC.

This clonotype occurred a few times. The rearrangement links TRBV19 to TRBJ2-7; 8 nucleotides match TRBD1. The CDR3 covers 14 residues. V was clipped by 7 bases and J by 2 bases; unmatched bases: 7. Germline-derived CDR1 and CDR2 are LNHDA and SQIVND (reference sequence). CDR3: CASKRDRWTYEQYF. The CDR3 coding sequence is TGTGCCAGTAAACGGGACAGGTGGACCTACGAGCAGTACTTC.

This clonotype was observed many times. Mismatch with germline at one junction end may stem from a read error. V gene TRBV30 combines with J gene TRBJ2-7, with D perhaps assigned TRBD1 or TRBD2 (5 bases each). Per the germline V gene, CDR1 is GTSNPN and CDR2 is SVGIG (reference sequence). The CDR3 contains 18 residues. The CDR3 here is CAWSVLGAGRPSSYEQHF. CDR3 bases: TGTGCCTGGAGTGTACTAGGGGCCGGACGCCCGAGCTCCTACGAGCAGCACTTC.

There are many counts of this clonotype. Here the CDR3 DNA reads TGTGCCAGCAGCTTATCAATAGCGGGATATAGCGGGGAGCTGTTTTTT. This translates into CASSLSIAGYSGELFF. V usage is TRBV5-5 and J usage is TRBJ2-2; 8 nucleotides align to TRBD2. V shed 2 bases, J shed 7 bases, and the junction held 10 bases outside the gene matches. Germline V gene lookup returns CDR1 SGHKS and CDR2 YYEKEE (reference sequence). CDR3 length equals 16 residues.

This clonotype occurred many times. The V and J genes are TRBV7-8 and TRBJ2-3; 12 bases fit TRBD2. Germline V gene lookup returns CDR1 SGHVS and CDR2 FQNEAQ. J lost 1 base, V lost 5 bases, and 4 bases had no gene match. The CDR3 is made up of 16 amino acids. The CDR3 region has the DNA TGTGCCAGCAGCCCAAGACTAGCGGGGGGCACAGATACGCAGTATTTT. Protein sequence: CASSPRLAGGTDTQYF.

The rearrangement links TRBV4-2 to TRBJ2-7; unclear D gene. This CDR3 spans 17 amino acids. Germline lookup yields CDR1 LGHNA and CDR2 YNFKEQ. The V and J ends lost 0 bases and 0 bases respectively, with 15 bases between them. CDR3 coding DNA: TGTGCCAGCAGCCAAGATCTGGACGGTTATAGCTCCTACGAGCAGTACTTC. The encoded protein is CASSQDLDGYSSYEQYF.

This clonotype showed up just a few times. The rearrangement uses TRBV7-9 and TRBJ2-1; D gene uncertain. Germline CDR1 and CDR2: SEHNR and FQNEAQ (reference sequence). The CDR3 runs 15 residues. With 4 bases removed from V and 0 bases from J, the gap between germline ends came to 10 bases. CDR3 DNA sequence: TGTGCCAGCAGCTCCCTCTGGCGCTCCTACAATGAGCAGTTCTTC. The encoded protein is CASSSLWRSYNEQFF. The variable domain in full, completed from reference TRBV7-9 and TRBJ2-1, reads DTGVSQNPRHKITKRGQNVTFRCDPISEHNRLYWYRQTLGQGPEFLTYFQNEAQLEKSRLLSDRFSAERPKGSFSTLEIQRTEQGDSAMYLCASSSLWRSYNEQFFGPGTRLTVL.

The V gene is TRBV10-3, the J gene TRBJ2-2; 9 nucleotides align to TRBD2. With 8 bases clipped from V and 6 bases from J, the junction kept 7 bases outside the gene matches. Germline lookup yields CDR1 ENHRY and CDR2 SYGVKD. The CDR3 has 14 amino acids. The CDR3, as DNA: TGTGCCATCGGGCGGGAGGGAGTGGCCGGGGAGCTGTTTTTT. It is translated as CAIGREGVAGELFF.

The J gene is TRBJ2-1, the V gene TRBV29-1, with 13 bases that match TRBD2. Germline V lookup: CDR1 SQVTM, CDR2 ANQGSEA. The CDR3 covers 17 residues. With 7 bases clipped from V and 3 bases from J, the junction kept 12 bases outside the gene matches. Here the CDR3 reads CSAGGLAGLRDYNEQFF. The CDR3 nucleotides are TGCAGCGCAGGGGGACTAGCGGGACTTCGGGACTACAATGAGCAGTTCTTC.

This clonotype was observed many times. The rearrangement links TRBV15 to TRBJ2-3; 13 bases match TRBD2. From germline, CDR1 is LNHNV and CDR2 YYDKDF (reference sequence). The CDR3 runs 17 residues. Trimming at V came to 6 bases and at J to 4 bases, leaving 10 bases not matched to a gene. The CDR3 DNA follows: TGTGCCACCAGAGGGGGGACTAGCGGGACCATAGCAGATACGCAGTATTTT. Encoded protein: CATRGGTSGTIADTQYF.

This clonotype was seen ten or more times. The rearrangement uses TRBV20-1 and TRBJ2-1; 12 bases fit TRBD2. The length of the CDR3 is 15 residues. Germline-derived CDR1 and CDR2 are DFQATT and SNEGSKA (reference sequence). The J segment lost 9 bases and the V segment lost 5 bases, leaving 11 bases of the junction unmatched. The CDR3 loop reads CSAAGTSGFNGEQFF. The CDR3 DNA sequence: TGCAGTGCTGCCGGGACTAGCGGGTTTAATGGTGAGCAGTTCTTC.

The gene calls are TRBV18 and TRBJ1-2; D gene unclear. Germline V CDR1 and CDR2: KGHSH, LQKENI. The CDR3 has 12 residues. V gave up 3 bases and J gave up 8 bases, with 10 bases separating them. Here the CDR3 DNA reads TGTGCCAGCTCACCTAGGGAGGGCGGCTACACCTTC. It translates to CASSPREGGYTF.

This chain connects TRBV12-3 or TRBV12-4 to TRBJ1-3; D gene uncertain. Between the trimmed V and J ends, which lost 3 bases and 2 bases, there was a span of 5 bases. This CDR3 is built from 13 residues. The CDR3 DNA reads as TGTGCCAGCAGTTTCGCGACTGGAAACACCATATATTTT. Translation gives CASSFATGNTIYF.